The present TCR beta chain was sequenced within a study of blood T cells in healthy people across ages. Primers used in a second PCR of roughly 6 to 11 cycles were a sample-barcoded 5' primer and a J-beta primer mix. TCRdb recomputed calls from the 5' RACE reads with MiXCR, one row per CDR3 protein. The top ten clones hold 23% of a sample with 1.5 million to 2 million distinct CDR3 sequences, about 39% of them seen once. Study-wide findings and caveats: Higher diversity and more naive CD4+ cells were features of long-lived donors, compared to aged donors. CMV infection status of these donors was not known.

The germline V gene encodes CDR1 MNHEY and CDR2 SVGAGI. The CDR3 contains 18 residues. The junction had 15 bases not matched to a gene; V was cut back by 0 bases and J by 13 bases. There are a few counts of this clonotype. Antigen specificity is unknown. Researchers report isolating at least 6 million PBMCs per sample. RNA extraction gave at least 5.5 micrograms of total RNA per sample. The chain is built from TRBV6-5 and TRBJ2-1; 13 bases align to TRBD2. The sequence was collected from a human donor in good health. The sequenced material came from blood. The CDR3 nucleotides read TGTGCCAGCAGTTACTCTTTCCGAACTAGCGGGGGGGAAGAGACCCAGTTCTTC. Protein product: CASSYSFRTSGGEETQFF.